This T cell receptor beta chain was identified in a study of blood T cell repertoires in COVID-19. The CDR3 runs 13 residues. V was shortened by 0 bases and J by 4 bases, with 9 bases between the two germline ends. Looked up from germline, CDR1 is GTSNPN and CDR2 is SVGIG (reference sequence). Original analysis: Amplification of reference gene primers was used by the study to estimate nucleated cell counts. Measured with immunoSEQ multiplex PCR; TCRdb has only the in-frame clones, and not every one. The V and J calls and the clone size are those of that table, but D and trimming were determined from the DNA. Counted here are around 250,000 clones, 80% to 90% occurring once; the ten biggest clones make up roughly 10%.

Sequencing used peripheral blood. This chain uses TRBV30 with TRBJ1-2; D is unclear. This TCR came from a woman in her seventies with COVID-19, enrolled during active disease. The DNA for the CDR3 is TGTGCCTGGAGTGTACATCGGAGCTATGGCTACACCTTC. Protein: CAWSVHRSYGYTF.